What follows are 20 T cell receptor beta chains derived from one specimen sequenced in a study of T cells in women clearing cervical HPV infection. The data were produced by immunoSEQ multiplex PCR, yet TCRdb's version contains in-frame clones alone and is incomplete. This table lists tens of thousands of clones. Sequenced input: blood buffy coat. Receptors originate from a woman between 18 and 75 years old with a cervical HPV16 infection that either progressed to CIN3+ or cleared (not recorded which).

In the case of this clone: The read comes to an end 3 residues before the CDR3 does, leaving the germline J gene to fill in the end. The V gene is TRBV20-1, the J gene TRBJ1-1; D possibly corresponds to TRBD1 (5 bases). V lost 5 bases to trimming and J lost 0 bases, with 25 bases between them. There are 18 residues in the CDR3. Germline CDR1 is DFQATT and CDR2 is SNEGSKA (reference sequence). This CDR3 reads CSAPSGAVKTNMNTEAFF. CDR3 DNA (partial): TGCAGTGCTCCCTCTGGGGCGGTCAAAACAAATATGAACACTGAA.

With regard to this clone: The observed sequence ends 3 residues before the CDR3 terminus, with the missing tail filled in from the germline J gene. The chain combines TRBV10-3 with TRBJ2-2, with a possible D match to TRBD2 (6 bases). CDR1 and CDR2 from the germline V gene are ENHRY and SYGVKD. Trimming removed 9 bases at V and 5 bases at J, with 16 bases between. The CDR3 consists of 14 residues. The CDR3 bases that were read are TGTGCCATTTGGACTTATGGGGGGACCGGGGAG. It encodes CAIWTYGGTGE. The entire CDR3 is CAIWTYGGTGELFF.

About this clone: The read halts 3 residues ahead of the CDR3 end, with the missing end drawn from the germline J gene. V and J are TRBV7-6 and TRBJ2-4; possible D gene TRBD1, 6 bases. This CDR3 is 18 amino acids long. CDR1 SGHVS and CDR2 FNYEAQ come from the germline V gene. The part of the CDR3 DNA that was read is TGTGCCAGCAGCTTAGTCCCGATACAGGGTACAGCTAACTATGGT. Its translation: CASSLVPIQGTANYG. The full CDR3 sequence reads CASSLVPIQGTANYGQYF.

The CDR3 DNA, read in part, is TGTGCCAGCAGCCAATCGTCGGGACAGTATTATGGC. It is translated as CASSQSSGQYYG. The CDR3 reads in full as CASSQSSGQYYGYTF. The V and J genes are TRBV16 and TRBJ1-2, with 7 nucleotides matching TRBD1. The DNA ends 3 residues before the CDR3 does, and the rest of the CDR3 is filled in from the germline J gene. Germline V gene sequence: CDR1 KGHSY, CDR2 FQNENV. The CDR3 has 15 residues. Trimming took 0 bases from V and 5 from J; bases not matched to a gene: 6.

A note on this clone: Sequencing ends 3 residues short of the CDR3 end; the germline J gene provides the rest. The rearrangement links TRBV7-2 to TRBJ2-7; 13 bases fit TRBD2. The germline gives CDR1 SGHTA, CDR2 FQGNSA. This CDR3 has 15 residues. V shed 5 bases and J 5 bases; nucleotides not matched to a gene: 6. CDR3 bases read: TGTGCCAGCAGCCAGACTAGCGGGGGGATCAACGAG. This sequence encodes CASSQTSGGINE. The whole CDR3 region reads CASSQTSGGINEQYF.

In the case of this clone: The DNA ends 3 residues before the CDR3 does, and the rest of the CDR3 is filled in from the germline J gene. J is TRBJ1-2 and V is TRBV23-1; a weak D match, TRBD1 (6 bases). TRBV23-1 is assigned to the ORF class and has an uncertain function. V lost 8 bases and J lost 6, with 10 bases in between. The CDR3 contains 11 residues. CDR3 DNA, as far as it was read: TGCGCCAGCGTGGGGGCGGATGGC. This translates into CASVGADG. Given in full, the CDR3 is CASVGADGYTF.

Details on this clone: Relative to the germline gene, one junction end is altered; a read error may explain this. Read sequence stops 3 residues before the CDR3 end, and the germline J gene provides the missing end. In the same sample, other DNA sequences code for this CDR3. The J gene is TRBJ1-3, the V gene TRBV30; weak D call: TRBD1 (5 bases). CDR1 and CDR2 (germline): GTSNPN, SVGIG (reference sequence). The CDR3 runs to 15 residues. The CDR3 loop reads CAWSIFGGTADTIYF. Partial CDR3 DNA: TGTGCCTGGAGTATATTTGGGGGGACGGCAGACACT.

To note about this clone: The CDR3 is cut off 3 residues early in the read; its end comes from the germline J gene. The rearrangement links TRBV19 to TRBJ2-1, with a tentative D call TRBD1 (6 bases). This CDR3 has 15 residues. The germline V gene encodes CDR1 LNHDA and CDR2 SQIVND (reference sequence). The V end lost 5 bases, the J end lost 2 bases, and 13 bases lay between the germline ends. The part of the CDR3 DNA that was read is TGTGCCAGTAGTGGGGACACCAGGGCCTACAATGAG. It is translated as CASSGDTRAYNE. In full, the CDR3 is CASSGDTRAYNEQFF. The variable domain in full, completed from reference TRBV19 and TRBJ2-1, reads DGGITQSPKYLFRKEGQNVTLSCEQNLNHDAMYWYRQDPGQGLRLIYYSQIVNDFQKGDIAEGYSVSREKKESFPLTVTSAQKNPTAFYLCASSGDTRAYNEQFFGPGTRLTVL.

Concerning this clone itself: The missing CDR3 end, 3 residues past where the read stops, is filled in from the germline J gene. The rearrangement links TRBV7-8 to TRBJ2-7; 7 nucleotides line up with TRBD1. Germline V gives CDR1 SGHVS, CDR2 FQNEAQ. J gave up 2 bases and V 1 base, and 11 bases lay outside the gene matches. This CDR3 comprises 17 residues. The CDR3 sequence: CASSLVGAGTAAYEQYF. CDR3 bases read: TGTGCCAGCAGCTTAGTGGGGGCCGGGACAGCGGCCTACGAG.

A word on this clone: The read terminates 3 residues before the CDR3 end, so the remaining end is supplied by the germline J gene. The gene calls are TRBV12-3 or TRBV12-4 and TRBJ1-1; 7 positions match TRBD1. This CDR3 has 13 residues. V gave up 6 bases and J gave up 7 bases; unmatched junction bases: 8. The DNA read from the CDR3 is TGTGCCAGCAGCCTACAGGGGCAACGTGAA. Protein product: CASSLQGQRE. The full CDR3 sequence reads CASSLQGQREAFF.

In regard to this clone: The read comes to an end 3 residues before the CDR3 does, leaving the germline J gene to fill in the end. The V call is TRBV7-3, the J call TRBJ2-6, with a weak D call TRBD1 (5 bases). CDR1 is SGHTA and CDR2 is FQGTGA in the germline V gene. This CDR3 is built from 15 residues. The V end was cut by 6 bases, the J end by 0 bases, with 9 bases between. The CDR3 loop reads CASRPTGSGANVLTF. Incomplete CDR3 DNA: TGTGCCAGCAGGCCAACAGGCTCTGGGGCCAACGTC.

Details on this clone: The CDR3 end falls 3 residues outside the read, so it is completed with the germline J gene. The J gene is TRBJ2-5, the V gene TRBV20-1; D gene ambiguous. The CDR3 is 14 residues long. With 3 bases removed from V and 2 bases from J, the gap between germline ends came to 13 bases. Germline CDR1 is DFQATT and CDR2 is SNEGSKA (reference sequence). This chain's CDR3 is CSASVLGRQETQYF. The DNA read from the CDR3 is TGCAGTGCTAGTGTCCTAGGAAGACAAGAGACC.

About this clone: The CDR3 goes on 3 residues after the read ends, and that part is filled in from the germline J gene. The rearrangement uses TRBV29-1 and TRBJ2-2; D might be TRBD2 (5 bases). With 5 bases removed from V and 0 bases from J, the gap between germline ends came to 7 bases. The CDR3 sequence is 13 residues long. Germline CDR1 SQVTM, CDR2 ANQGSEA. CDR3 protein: CSVPGSNTGELFF. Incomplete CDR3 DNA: TGCAGCGTTCCGGGGTCGAACACCGGGGAG.

This CDR3 is CASSDSLTGELFF. The sequenced CDR3 bases are TGTGCCAGTAGTGACAGCCTAACCGGGGAG. The chain has TRBV19 and TRBJ2-2; perhaps TRBD1 as D (5 bases). The read finishes 3 residues shy of the CDR3 end, and the germline J gene is used to complete it. Germline V lookup: CDR1 LNHDA, CDR2 SQIVND (reference sequence). The V gene lost 5 bases and the J gene lost 5 bases, with 9 bases spanning the gap. There are 13 residues in the CDR3.

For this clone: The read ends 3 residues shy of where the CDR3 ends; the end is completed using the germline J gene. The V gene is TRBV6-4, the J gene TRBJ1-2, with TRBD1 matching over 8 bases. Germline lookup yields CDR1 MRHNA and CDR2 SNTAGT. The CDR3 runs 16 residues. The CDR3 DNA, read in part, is TGTGCCAGCAGTGCATCGGACAGGGCCCTTTCCTACGAG. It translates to CASSASDRALSYE. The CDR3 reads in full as CASSASDRALSYEYTF.

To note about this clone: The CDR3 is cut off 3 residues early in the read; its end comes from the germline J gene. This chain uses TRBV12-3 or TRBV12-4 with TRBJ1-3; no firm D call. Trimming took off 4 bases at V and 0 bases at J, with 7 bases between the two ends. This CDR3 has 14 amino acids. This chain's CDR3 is CASSSRSSGNTIYF. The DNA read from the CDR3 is TGTGCCAGCAGTTCCAGAAGCTCTGGAAACACC.

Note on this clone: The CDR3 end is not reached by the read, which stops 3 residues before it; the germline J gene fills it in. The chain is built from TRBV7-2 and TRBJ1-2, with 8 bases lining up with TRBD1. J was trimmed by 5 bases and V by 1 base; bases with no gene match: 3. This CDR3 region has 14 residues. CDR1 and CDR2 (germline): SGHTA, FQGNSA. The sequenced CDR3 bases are TGTGCCAGCAGCTTAGTCGACAGGGGTTATGGC. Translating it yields CASSLVDRGYG. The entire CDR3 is CASSLVDRGYGYTF.

CDR3 residues: CASSFGRRGAYEQYF. Partial CDR3 DNA: TGTGCCAGCAGCTTCGGAAGGCGGGGGGCCTACGAG. The V call is TRBV5-6, the J call TRBJ2-7; TRBD2 aligns across 8 bases. The CDR3 is cut off 3 residues early in the read; its end comes from the germline J gene. CDR3 length equals 15 residues. J was trimmed by 2 bases and V by 2 bases; bases with no gene match: 6. Germline V gene lookup returns CDR1 SGHDT and CDR2 YYEEEE.

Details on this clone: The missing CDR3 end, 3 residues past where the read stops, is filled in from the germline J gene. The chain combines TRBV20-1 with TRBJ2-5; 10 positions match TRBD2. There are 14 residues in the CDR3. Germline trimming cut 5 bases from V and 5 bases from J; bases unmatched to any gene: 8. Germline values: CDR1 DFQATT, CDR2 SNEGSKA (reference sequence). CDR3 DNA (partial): TGCAGTGCTCCGAGCGGGGGGGCATGGGAGACC. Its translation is CSAPSGGAWET. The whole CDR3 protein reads CSAPSGGAWETQYF.

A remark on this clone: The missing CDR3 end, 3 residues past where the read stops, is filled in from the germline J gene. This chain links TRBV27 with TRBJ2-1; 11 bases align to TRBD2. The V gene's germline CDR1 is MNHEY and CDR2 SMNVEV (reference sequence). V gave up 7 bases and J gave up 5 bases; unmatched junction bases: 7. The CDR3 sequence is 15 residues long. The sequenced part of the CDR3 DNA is TGTGCCAGCAAGGTTTCTAGCGGGGGGCACAATGAG. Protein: CASKVSSGGHNE. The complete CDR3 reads CASKVSSGGHNEQFF.